The 10 T cell receptor beta chains listed next were all sequenced from one sample in a study of cytomegalovirus exposure and HLA in healthy donors. It was with 60 Vbeta and 13 Jbeta primers that the PCR ran. Sequencing used immunoSEQ multiplex PCR; TCRdb keeps in-frame clones, though not all of them. The repertoire holds more than 95,000 clones, with more than 75% as singletons. The sequenced sample was PBMCs. These receptors were obtained from a man aged 40-55 years in good health and CMV-seronegative.

This chain links TRBV5-1 with TRBJ2-7, with 7 nucleotides matching TRBD2. The CDR3 is 14 residues long. From germline, CDR1 is SGHRS and CDR2 YFSETQ. V shed 0 bases and J 5 bases; nucleotides not matched to a gene: 5. Here the CDR3 reads CASSLESGRDEQYF. CDR3 DNA sequence: TGCGCCAGCAGCTTGGAATCAGGGAGGGACGAGCAGTACTTC.

The V gene is TRBV5-1, the J gene TRBJ2-1; TRBD2 agrees at 9 bases. The CDR3 spans 15 residues. The germline gives CDR1 SGHRS, CDR2 YFSETQ. V dropped 0 bases and J dropped 5; count of bases not matched to a gene: 3. CDR3 DNA: TGCGCCAGCAGCTTGGTGGCTAGCGGGGACAATGAGCAGTTCTTC. Amino acid sequence: CASSLVASGDNEQFF.

V is TRBV28 and J is TRBJ1-2; D gene uncertain. V was cut by 4 bases and J by 2 bases, with 14 bases left in between. Germline V gene sequence: CDR1 MDHEN, CDR2 SYDVKM. The CDR3 length is 15 residues. The CDR3 reads CASSSPSGGNYGYTF. DNA for the CDR3: TGTGCCAGCAGTTCGCCCTCGGGAGGGAACTATGGCTACACCTTC.

The rearrangement joins TRBV14 to TRBJ2-1, with TRBD2 matching 9 bases. Germline CDR1 reads SGHDN; CDR2 reads FVKESK. V gave up 0 bases and J gave up 7 bases; unmatched junction bases: 10. CDR3 length equals 17 residues. The CDR3 coding sequence is TGTGCCAGCAGCCAAGATATCGGCGGGGGGGCCTTAAATGAGCAGTTCTTC. It is translated as CASSQDIGGGALNEQFF.

V gene TRBV10-3 combines with J gene TRBJ1-2; unclear D gene. Trimming pared 6 bases from V and 8 bases from J, leaving 13 bases between. The CDR3 loop spans 12 amino acids. The germline V gene has CDR1 ENHRY and CDR2 SYGVKD. CDR3 in DNA: TGTGCCATCAGCGACCAACCGGGAGGCTACACCTTC. This codes for CAISDQPGGYTF.

This chain joins TRBV7-2 and TRBJ2-4; a weak D match, TRBD2 (6 bases). The V end was cut by 2 bases, the J end by 5 bases, with 16 bases between. Germline V lookup: CDR1 SGHTA, CDR2 FQGNSA. The CDR3 totals 16 residues. The CDR3 DNA reads TGTGCCAGCAGCTTAAGCGGGTCTCCAGGGCAAAACATTCAGTACTTC. It codes for CASSLSGSPGQNIQYF. Full variable domain (remainder filled in from reference TRBV7-2 and TRBJ2-4): GAGVSQSPSNKVTEKGKDVELRCDPISGHTALYWYRQSLGQGLEFLIYFQGNSAPDKSGLPSDRFSAERTGGSVSTLTIQRTQQEDSAVYLCASSLSGSPGQNIQYFGAGTRLSVL.

The chain combines TRBV6-1 with TRBJ1-5; D remains unclear. The CDR3 spans 15 residues. Germline lookup yields CDR1 MNHNS and CDR2 SASEGT. The ends were cut back, 2 bases at V and 5 bases at J, with 13 bases in the middle. The CDR3 DNA follows: TGTGCCAGCAGTGAATTGGGCAGGATGTATCAGCCCCAGCATTTT. This gives the protein CASSELGRMYQPQHF.

The V gene is TRBV2, the J gene TRBJ1-3; possible D gene TRBD1, 5 bases. V dropped 6 bases and J dropped 4 bases, with 22 bases sitting between them. This CDR3 contains 17 residues. Germline CDR1 SNHLY, CDR2 FYNNEI. DNA for the CDR3: TGTGCCAGCAGCGTCCTTCCGTCCGGGGGTACAGGAAACACCATATATTTT. Protein product: CASSVLPSGGTGNTIYF.

The gene calls are TRBV6-4 and TRBJ2-1, with D tentatively TRBD2 (6 bases). V was trimmed by 8 bases and J by 4 bases, leaving 15 bases between them. CDR1 is MRHNA and CDR2 is SNTAGT in the germline V gene. This CDR3 is built from 14 residues. CDR3 bases: TGTGCCAGCTTGGATGGGAGGCTATACAATGAGCAGTTCTTC. Amino acid sequence: CASLDGRLYNEQFF.

The gene calls are TRBV4-1 and TRBJ1-5, with D maybe TRBD1 (6 bases). Trimming removed 6 bases at V and 0 bases at J, with 12 bases between. The CDR3 has 15 residues. Germline CDR1 is MGHRA and CDR2 is YSYEKL. The CDR3 protein is CASSYRVSSNQPQHF. CDR3 bases: TGCGCCAGCAGTTACAGGGTTAGTAGCAATCAGCCCCAGCATTTT.